This record looks at one TCR beta chain sequence and its context. The data were obtained in a study of T cells in Graves' hyperthyroidism and ophthalmopathy. TCR beta CDR3 region amplification was performed from RNA transcripts. HTBI primers were employed in a first-round RT-PCR of the TCR CDR3. MiXCR, applied by TCRdb to the multiplex PCR reads, yields one record per CDR3 protein. The sample carries 400,000 or so distinct CDR3 sequences, about 16% recorded once. The origin of this receptor is a woman aged 55-70 years with Graves' ophthalmopathy. The specimen was blood.

The CDR3 DNA sequence: TGTGCCAGCAGCTTACCCGAAAGACGGTACTCTGGGGCCAACGTCCTGACTTTC. It translates to CASSLPERRYSGANVLTF. The rearrangement uses TRBV7-2 and TRBJ2-6; no clear D gene. The germline CDR1 and CDR2 sequences are SGHTA and FQGNSA. CDR3 length: 18 residues. The germline V and J ends were trimmed by 2 bases and 0 bases, with 14 bases remaining between them.